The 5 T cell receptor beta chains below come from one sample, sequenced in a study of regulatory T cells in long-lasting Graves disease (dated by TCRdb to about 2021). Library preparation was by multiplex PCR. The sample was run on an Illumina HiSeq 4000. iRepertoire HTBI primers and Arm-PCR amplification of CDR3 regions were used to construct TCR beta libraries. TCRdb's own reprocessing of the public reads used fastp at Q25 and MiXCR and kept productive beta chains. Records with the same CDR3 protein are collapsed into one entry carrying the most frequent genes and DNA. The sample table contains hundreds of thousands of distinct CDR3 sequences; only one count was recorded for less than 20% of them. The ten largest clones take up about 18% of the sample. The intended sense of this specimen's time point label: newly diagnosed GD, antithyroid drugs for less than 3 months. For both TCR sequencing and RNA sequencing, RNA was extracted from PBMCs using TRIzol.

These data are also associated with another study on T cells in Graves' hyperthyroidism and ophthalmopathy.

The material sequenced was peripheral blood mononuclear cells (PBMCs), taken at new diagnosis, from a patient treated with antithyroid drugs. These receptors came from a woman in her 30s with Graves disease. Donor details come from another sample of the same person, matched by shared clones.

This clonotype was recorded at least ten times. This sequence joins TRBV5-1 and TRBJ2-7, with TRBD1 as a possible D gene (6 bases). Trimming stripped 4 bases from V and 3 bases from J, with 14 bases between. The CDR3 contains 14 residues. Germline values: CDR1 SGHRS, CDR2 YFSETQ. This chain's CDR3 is CASSRGQTDYEQYF. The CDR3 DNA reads TGCGCCAGCAGCAGAGGACAGACAGACTACGAGCAGTACTTC.

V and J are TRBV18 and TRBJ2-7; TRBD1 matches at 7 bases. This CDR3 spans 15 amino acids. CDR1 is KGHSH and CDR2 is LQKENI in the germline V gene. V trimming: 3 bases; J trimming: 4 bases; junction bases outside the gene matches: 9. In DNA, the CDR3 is TGTGCCAGCTCACCGTCCCGGGACAGAGTGTACGAGCAGTACTTC. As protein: CASSPSRDRVYEQYF.

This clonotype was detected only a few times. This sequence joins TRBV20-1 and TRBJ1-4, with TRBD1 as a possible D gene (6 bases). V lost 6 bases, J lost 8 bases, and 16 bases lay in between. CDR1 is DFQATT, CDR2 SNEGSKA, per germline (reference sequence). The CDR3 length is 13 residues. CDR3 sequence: CSARPGGREKLFF. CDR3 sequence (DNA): TGCAGTGCCAGACCGGGGGGCAGGGAAAAACTGTTTTTT.

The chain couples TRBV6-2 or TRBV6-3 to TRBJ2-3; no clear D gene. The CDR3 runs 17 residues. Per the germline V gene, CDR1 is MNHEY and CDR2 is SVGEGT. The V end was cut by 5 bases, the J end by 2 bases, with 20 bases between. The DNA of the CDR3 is TGTGCCAGCAGTGAAGGACCGAGACTGGGATCCACAGATACGCAGTATTTT. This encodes CASSEGPRLGSTDTQYF.

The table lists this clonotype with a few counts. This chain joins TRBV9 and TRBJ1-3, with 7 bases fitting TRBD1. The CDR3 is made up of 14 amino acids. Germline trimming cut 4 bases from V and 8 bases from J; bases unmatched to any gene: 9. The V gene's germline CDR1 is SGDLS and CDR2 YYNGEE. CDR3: CASSLQTGSDTIYF. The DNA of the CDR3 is TGTGCCAGCAGCCTACAGACAGGGTCGGACACCATATATTTT. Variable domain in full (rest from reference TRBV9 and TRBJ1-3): DSGVTQTPKHLITATGQRVTLRCSPRSGDLSVYWYQQSLDQGLQFLIQYYNGEERAKGNILERFSAQQFPDLHSELNLSSLELGDSALYFCASSLQTGSDTIYFGEGSWLTVV.